This TCR beta chain was sequenced for a study of blood T cell repertoires in COVID-19 (dated by TCRdb to the early 2020s). Context from the whole study: Samples from collaborators originated in the United States, Italy and Spain and spanned both the acute and convalescent phases of COVID-19. The repertoires were released in a freely available public database intended as a resource for research on the immune response to SARS-CoV-2. Nearly every sample came with metadata listing a de-identified subject ID, COVID-19 status, age in years and sex. The material from the prospective study consisted of cDNA or gDNA derived from T cells, B-cell-depleted T cells, or PBMCs. Where HLA class I and class II types were available, the types were taken from metadata supplied by the sample provider, not from assay-based typing. Subjects who had been exposed to COVID-19, were actively infected with it, or had recovered from it provided the deeply sampled blood TCRbeta repertoires that made up the dataset. The samples were drawn from two sources: the first 160 participants of the ongoing ImmuneRACE study, and fewer than 1,500 subjects contributed by 6 global collaborators.

General findings and caveats noted by the study authors: The quantity of clinical and demographic metadata differed by source and by participant and was supplied without curation.

TCRbeta CDR3 regions were amplified from genomic DNA using the immunoSEQ Assay, a bias-controlled multiplex PCR. From the authors' description of their analysis: Nucleated cell counts per sample were estimated from amplification of reference gene primers within the assay. To quantify the absolute abundance of each unique TCRbeta CDR3 rearrangement, sequence reads were collapsed and filtered. For each sample, productive Simpson clonality was calculated as the square root of Simpson's diversity index over productive rearrangements. TCRdb took this table from immuneACCESS and kept in-frame rearrangements with V and J called. Such tables lack part of the clones; where checked against another copy, unresolved V genes explain under half of the gap, and the rest is unexplained. That table supplies the V and J calls and clone size; D and trimming were determined from the DNA. Within this sample are tens of thousands of clones, with 86% of them counted one time only. Of the sample, 27% is held by the ten largest clones.

Per the germline V gene (reference sequence), LNHDA is the CDR1 and SQIVND is the CDR2. The CDR3 contains 16 residues, cysteine and phenylalanine counted. The kept DNA is CDR3 alone, 48 bases in frame from the first base. The junction shows trimming of 7 bases on V and 1 base on J, and the gene matches do not reach 7 bases of it. Remarks on this clone: Which antigen it targets is not known. No base quality information exists; no much larger clone differs at one position.

Each collaborating institution followed its own protocols to collect whole blood in K2EDTA tubes. For TCRbeta analysis, collaborators shipped samples as frozen whole blood, isolated PBMCs, or DNA extracted from either of those sample types. The sequencing sample was made of peripheral blood. The TCR sequence derives from a man in his forties or fifties with active or convalescent COVID-19. The rearrangement joined TRBV19 to TRBJ2-3; TRBD2 aligns with 11 central bases. The nucleotide sequence is TGTGCCAGTAATAAGGGGACTAGCGGCCGCACAGATACGCAGTATTTT. This gives the protein CASNKGTSGRTDTQYF.